This T cell receptor (beta chain) was sequenced for a study of tumor-infiltrating lymphocytes in localized non-small cell lung cancer. On the study more broadly: Patients included smokers and never-smokers with various histologies, some sampled after neoadjuvant chemotherapy. Each patient gave resected tumor and non-adjacent uninvolved lung tissue.

The CDR3 is 16 residues long. The V and J ends lost 3 bases and 4 bases, in that order; junction bases with no gene match: 11. CDR1 is KGHSH, CDR2 LQKENI, per germline. Sequencing used immunoSEQ multiplex PCR; TCRdb keeps in-frame clones, though not all of them. The sample records over 10,000 clones, roughly three quarters being singletons. This sequence was found in a human donor with non-small cell lung cancer. V and J are TRBV18 and TRBJ1-2; 7 bases fit TRBD1. The specimen sequenced was uninvolved lung tissue not adjacent to the tumor. The CDR3 spells CASSPTEGQEVYGYTF. CDR3 sequence (DNA): TGTGCCAGCTCACCTACCGAAGGACAGGAGGTCTATGGCTACACCTTC.